The 7 T cell receptor beta chains in this list originate from one sample, sequenced in a study of T-cell memory formation after mild COVID-19. TCRdb passed the 5' RACE reads through MiXCR, listing each CDR3 protein once. The data hold 400,000 to 500,000 distinct CDR3 sequences, with 20% to 25% observed a single time. Sequencing was performed on PBMCs or a T cell subset sorted from them (not recorded which). The receptor set was obtained from an adult woman who had mild COVID-19 (a few samples of this study predate the infection). Cell type and time point are not known.

This clonotype was counted a few times. This chain uses TRBV25-1 with TRBJ2-7; 9 nucleotides line up with TRBD1. Trimming at V came to 2 bases and at J to 6 bases, leaving 17 bases not matched to a gene. CDR3 length equals 18 residues. The germline V gene encodes CDR1 MGHDK and CDR2 SYGVNS. CDR3 coding DNA: TGTGCCAGCAGTGAAACGACCATTACCGGGACAGGGCTCTCCGAGCAGTACTTC. Protein product: CASSETTITGTGLSEQYF.

V is TRBV20-1 and J is TRBJ2-7; 8 nucleotides agree with TRBD2. The CDR3 covers 13 residues. Germline CDR1 is DFQATT and CDR2 is SNEGSKA (reference sequence). V dropped 7 bases and J dropped 3; count of bases not matched to a gene: 8. CDR3 sequence reads: CSVSGRGFYEQYF. The CDR3, as DNA: TGCAGTGTCAGCGGGAGAGGGTTCTACGAGCAGTACTTC.

The chain recombines TRBV6-5 with TRBJ1-2; tentatively, D is TRBD1 (6 bases). Trimming took off 8 bases at V and 4 bases at J, with 17 bases between the two ends. The CDR3 is 14 residues long. Germline V gene lookup returns CDR1 MNHEY and CDR2 SVGAGI. The CDR3 loop reads CASGGTGRPYGYTF. The CDR3 DNA reads as TGTGCCAGCGGCGGCACAGGGCGTCCCTATGGCTACACCTTC.

CDR3 DNA: TGTGCCAGCACCCCGGACAGGGGTTTGAATGAGCAGTTCTTC. Encoded protein: CASTPDRGLNEQFF. The chain links TRBV12-3 or TRBV12-4 to TRBJ2-1, with 9 bases aligning to TRBD1. Trimming cost V 7 bases and J 7 bases; bases outside gene matches: 8. The CDR3 has 14 residues.

The genes are TRBV7-3 and TRBJ2-1; 8 bases match TRBD2. V gave up 3 bases and J gave up 4 bases; unmatched junction bases: 8. Germline V gene data show CDR1 as SGHTA and CDR2 as FQGTGA. The CDR3 spans 16 residues. This CDR3 is CASSLTWTSSYNEQFF. CDR3 DNA sequence: TGTGCCAGCAGCTTGACCTGGACTAGCAGTTACAATGAGCAGTTCTTC.

This rearrangement joins TRBV7-9 to TRBJ2-2; D unresolved. Per the germline V gene, CDR1 is SEHNR and CDR2 is FQNEAQ (reference sequence). Trimming shortened V by 5 bases and J by 2 bases, and 6 bases separated the two germline ends. The CDR3 sequence is 13 residues long. CDR3 in amino acids: CASSQQNTGELFF. The CDR3 DNA sequence: TGTGCCAGCAGCCAACAAAACACCGGGGAGCTGTTTTTT.

The chain links TRBV10-3 to TRBJ2-2; D ambiguous. Looked up from germline, CDR1 is ENHRY and CDR2 is SYGVKD. The V end lost 11 bases, the J end lost 0 bases, and 13 bases lay between the germline ends. The CDR3 sequence is 14 residues long. The CDR3 nucleotides are TGTGCCTCACGCGAGAGGCCGAACACCGGGGAGCTGTTTTTT. Translating it yields CASRERPNTGELFF.